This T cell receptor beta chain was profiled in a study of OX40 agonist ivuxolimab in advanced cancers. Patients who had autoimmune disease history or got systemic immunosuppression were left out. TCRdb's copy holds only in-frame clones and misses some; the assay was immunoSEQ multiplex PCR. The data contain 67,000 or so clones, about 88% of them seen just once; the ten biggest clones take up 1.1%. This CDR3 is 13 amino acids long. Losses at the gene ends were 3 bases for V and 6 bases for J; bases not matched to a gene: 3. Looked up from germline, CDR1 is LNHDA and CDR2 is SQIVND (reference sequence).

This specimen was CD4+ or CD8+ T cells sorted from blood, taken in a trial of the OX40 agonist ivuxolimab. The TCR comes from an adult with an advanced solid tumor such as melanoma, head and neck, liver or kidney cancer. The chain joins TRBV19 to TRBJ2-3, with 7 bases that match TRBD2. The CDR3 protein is CASSIPGGDTQYF. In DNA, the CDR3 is TGTGCCAGTAGTATCCCCGGGGGGGATACGCAGTATTTT. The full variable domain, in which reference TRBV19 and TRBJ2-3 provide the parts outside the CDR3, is DGGITQSPKYLFRKEGQNVTLSCEQNLNHDAMYWYRQDPGQGLRLIYYSQIVNDFQKGDIAEGYSVSREKKESFPLTVTSAQKNPTAFYLCASSIPGGDTQYFGPGTRLTVL.